Following are 21 T cell receptor beta chains from one sample sequenced in a study of T cells in tuberculosis. The repertoire was sequenced with immunoSEQ multiplex PCR; TCRdb's copy has only in-frame clones and lacks some. The sample lists around 38,000 clones, over 85% seen once, with about 6.7% in the top ten. Sequenced: PBMCs. The receptors derive from a donor between 10 and 35 years old with latent tuberculosis or without tuberculosis infection.

By frequency in the sample, this clone is medium-sized (0.01 to 0.1%). The chain combines TRBV7-3 with TRBJ2-1, with a tentative D call TRBD1 (6 bases). The CDR3 spans 15 residues. Trimming took off 5 bases at V and 4 bases at J, with 15 bases between the two ends. Germline V gives CDR1 SGHTA, CDR2 FQGTGA. CDR3 protein: CASSQGTTRYNEQFF. The DNA for the CDR3 is TGTGCCAGCAGCCAAGGGACAACAAGGTACAATGAGCAGTTCTTC.

The rearrangement links TRBV6-1 to TRBJ2-3; tentatively, D is TRBD2 (5 bases). Trimming removed 6 bases at V and 1 base at J, with 11 bases between. The CDR3 totals 14 residues. Germline V gives CDR1 MNHNS, CDR2 SASEGT. This CDR3 reads CASRKERRTDTQYF. DNA of the CDR3: TGTGCCAGCAGGAAGGAGCGGCGCACAGATACGCAGTATTTT.

The V call is TRBV18, the J call TRBJ2-3, with TRBD2 as a possible D gene (5 bases). Per germline, CDR1 KGHSH and CDR2 LQKENI. This CDR3 spans 15 amino acids. V was shortened by 2 bases and J by 1 base, with 10 bases between the two germline ends. The CDR3 coding sequence is TGTGCCAGCTCACCATACTCCGGGGGCACAGATACGCAGTATTTT. It translates to CASSPYSGGTDTQYF.

This sequence joins TRBV2 and TRBJ1-2; D call uncertain. Germline V CDR1 and CDR2: SNHLY, FYNNEI. The CDR3 totals 12 residues. V was clipped by 6 bases and J by 5 bases, with 10 bases between them. CDR3 region: CASSPTEYGYTF. Written as DNA, the CDR3 is TGTGCCAGCAGCCCTACAGAATATGGCTACACCTTC.

This rearrangement joins TRBV18 to TRBJ1-2, with D unresolved. CDR1 and CDR2 (germline): KGHSH, LQKENI. V lost 3 bases to trimming and J lost 4 bases, with 12 bases between them. The CDR3 extends over 14 amino acids. CDR3 DNA sequence: TGTGCCAGCTCACCCCCCGCGGATCGCTATGGCTACACCTTC. It encodes CASSPPADRYGYTF.

The rearrangement joins TRBV29-1 to TRBJ1-4; D ambiguous. The CDR3 spans 12 residues. V shed 3 bases and J shed 6 bases, with 8 bases lying between them. Germline lookup yields CDR1 SQVTM and CDR2 ANQGSEA. DNA of the CDR3: TGCAGCGTTGATGAAGGAGATGAAAAACTGTTTTTT. Its translation: CSVDEGDEKLFF.

The chain is built from TRBV29-1 and TRBJ1-5; no reliable D call. CDR3 size: 15 residues. Trimming stripped 6 bases from V and 0 bases from J, with 15 bases between. Germline V gene lookup returns CDR1 SQVTM and CDR2 ANQGSEA. CDR3 sequence (DNA): TGCAGCGTCTATCTGACGGGGAATAGCAATCAGCCCCAGCATTTT. The encoded protein is CSVYLTGNSNQPQHF.

The chain links TRBV4-2 to TRBJ2-4; 8 bases map to TRBD2. The CDR3 is 16 amino acids. V dropped 2 bases and J dropped 2; count of bases not matched to a gene: 5. CDR1 and CDR2 from the germline V gene are LGHNA and YNFKEQ. Here the CDR3 DNA reads TGTGCCAGCAGCCAAACGTGGACTAGCCCCAAAAACATTCAGTACTTC. Translation gives CASSQTWTSPKNIQYF.

The gene calls are TRBV11-2 and TRBJ2-7; the D gene is possibly TRBD1 (5 bases). The CDR3 is 14 amino acids. V lost 1 base, J lost 3 bases, and 10 bases lay in between. Per the germline V gene, CDR1 is SGHAT and CDR2 is FQNNGV. This chain's CDR3 is CASSLGQGNYEQYF. The CDR3 DNA reads as TGTGCCAGCAGCTTAGGGCAGGGTAACTACGAGCAGTACTTC.

This chain joins TRBV5-6 and TRBJ1-2; 10 bases match TRBD1. Trimming at V came to 2 bases and at J to 2 bases, leaving 3 bases not matched to a gene. Germline lookup yields CDR1 SGHDT and CDR2 YYEEEE. CDR3 length: 15 amino acids. CDR3 coding DNA: TGTGCCAGCAGCTTTGTGACAGGGGGCAACTATGGCTACACCTTC. This codes for CASSFVTGGNYGYTF. The full variable domain, rest sourced from reference TRBV5-6 and TRBJ1-2, is DAGVTQSPTHLIKTRGQQVTLRCSPKSGHDTVSWYQQALGQGPQFIFQYYEEEERQRGNFPDRFSGHQFPNYSSELNVNALLLGDSALYLCASSFVTGGNYGYTFGSGTRLTVV.

The genes are TRBV7-2 and TRBJ2-3; D gene unclear. V was cut by 2 bases and J by 4 bases, with 7 bases left in between. The CDR3 length is 13 residues. The V gene's germline CDR1 is SGHTA and CDR2 FQGNSA. Here the CDR3 DNA reads TGTGCCAGCAGCTTACTTCGGGCAGATACGCAGTATTTT. Amino acids: CASSLLRADTQYF. Together with reference TRBV7-2 and TRBJ2-3, the CDR3 gives the full variable domain: GAGVSQSPSNKVTEKGKDVELRCDPISGHTALYWYRQSLGQGLEFLIYFQGNSAPDKSGLPSDRFSAERTGGSVSTLTIQRTQQEDSAVYLCASSLLRADTQYFGPGTRLTVL.

The chain employs TRBV5-1 and TRBJ2-2, with 7 positions matching TRBD1. Germline trimming cut 1 base from V and 7 bases from J; bases unmatched to any gene: 10. CDR1 SGHRS and CDR2 YFSETQ come from the germline V gene. The CDR3 spans 16 residues. This chain's CDR3 is CASSLTGTALFGELFF. CDR3 nucleotide sequence: TGCGCCAGCAGCTTGACCGGGACAGCACTATTCGGGGAGCTGTTTTTT.

This clone was seen only a few times. The chain recombines TRBV15 with TRBJ1-2, with D perhaps matching TRBD1 (6 bases). The CDR3 sequence is 14 residues long. Trimming shortened V by 5 bases and J by 7 bases, and 17 bases separated the two germline ends. The V gene's germline CDR1 is LNHNV and CDR2 YYDKDF (reference sequence). This CDR3 reads CATSRNNREGGYTF. Written as DNA, the CDR3 is TGTGCCACCAGCCGAAATAACAGGGAGGGTGGCTACACCTTC.

This chain joins TRBV6-1 and TRBJ2-4; 8 bases are a match to TRBD1. Trimming removed 3 bases from V and 6 bases from J; junction bases left unmatched: 4. The CDR3 spans 14 residues. Germline CDR1 and CDR2: MNHNS and SASEGT. The CDR3 coding sequence is TGTGCCAGCAGTGATAGGACAGGGATAAACATTCAGTACTTC. Amino acids: CASSDRTGINIQYF.

This sequence joins TRBV27 and TRBJ2-5, with TRBD2 matching over 8 bases. CDR3 length equals 14 residues. J lost 7 bases, V lost 3 bases, and 7 bases had no gene match. Germline V gene lookup returns CDR1 MNHEY and CDR2 SMNVEV (reference sequence). This CDR3 is CASSLAGGWGTQYF. CDR3 coding DNA: TGTGCCAGCAGTTTGGCGGGGGGCTGGGGGACCCAGTACTTC.

The chain employs TRBV7-6 and TRBJ2-1; 7 bases agree with TRBD2. Germline loops: CDR1 SGHVS, CDR2 FNYEAQ. The V and J ends lost 5 bases and 14 bases, in that order; junction bases with no gene match: 9. The CDR3 has 12 residues. For the CDR3, the DNA is TGTGCCAGCAGCCCGGGAGGAGGAGGGGAGTTCTTC. The encoded protein is CASSPGGGGEFF.

The chain links TRBV7-7 to TRBJ1-3; D remains ambiguous. Germline values: CDR1 SSHAT, CDR2 FNYEAQ (reference sequence). There are 13 residues in the CDR3. Trimming left V 5 bases short and J 0 bases short, with 5 bases between. The CDR3 nucleotides are TGTGCCAGCAGCGAGTTCTCTGGAAACACCATATATTTT. Translating it yields CASSEFSGNTIYF.

The gene calls are TRBV5-8 and TRBJ2-7, with D possibly matching TRBD1 (6 bases). The germline V gene encodes CDR1 SGHTS and CDR2 YDEGEE. The V gene lost 3 bases and the J gene lost 0 bases, with 13 bases spanning the gap. The CDR3 extends over 15 amino acids. As DNA, the CDR3 is TGTGCCAGCAGCTCCGGACAGCACAGCTCCTACGAGCAGTACTTC. Its protein is CASSSGQHSSYEQYF. Supplemented by reference TRBV5-8 and TRBJ2-7, the full variable domain reads EAGVTQSPTHLIKTRGQQATLRCSPISGHTSVYWYQQALGLGLQFLLWYDEGEERNRGNFPPRFSGRQFPNYSSELNVNALELEDSALYLCASSSGQHSSYEQYFGPGTRLTVT.

V and J are TRBV6-5 and TRBJ2-7, with a tentative D call TRBD2 (6 bases). The V end lost 0 bases, the J end lost 0 bases, and 6 bases lay between the germline ends. The CDR3 spans 14 residues. Per the germline V gene, CDR1 is MNHEY and CDR2 is SVGAGI. The CDR3 coding sequence is TGTGCCAGCAGTTACTCTAGCGGCTCCTACGAGCAGTACTTC. This translates into CASSYSSGSYEQYF.

The J gene is TRBJ1-3, the V gene TRBV18; the D gene is possibly TRBD1 (6 bases). Trimming left V 3 bases short and J 3 bases short, with 15 bases between. The CDR3 contains 16 residues. Germline V gene sequence: CDR1 KGHSH, CDR2 LQKENI. CDR3 in amino acids: CASSPLSGADGNTIYF. For the CDR3, the DNA is TGTGCCAGCTCACCCCTGTCAGGGGCAGATGGAAACACCATATATTTT.

This chain links TRBV2 with TRBJ2-5; 7 bases match TRBD1. The CDR3 is 16 amino acids. J gave up 6 bases and V 4 bases, and 14 bases lay outside the gene matches. The germline CDR1 and CDR2 sequences are SNHLY and FYNNEI. For the CDR3, the DNA is TGTGCCAGCAGTGGATTGAGGGGGCGGGCCTGGCAGACCCAGTACTTC. The encoded protein is CASSGLRGRAWQTQYF.